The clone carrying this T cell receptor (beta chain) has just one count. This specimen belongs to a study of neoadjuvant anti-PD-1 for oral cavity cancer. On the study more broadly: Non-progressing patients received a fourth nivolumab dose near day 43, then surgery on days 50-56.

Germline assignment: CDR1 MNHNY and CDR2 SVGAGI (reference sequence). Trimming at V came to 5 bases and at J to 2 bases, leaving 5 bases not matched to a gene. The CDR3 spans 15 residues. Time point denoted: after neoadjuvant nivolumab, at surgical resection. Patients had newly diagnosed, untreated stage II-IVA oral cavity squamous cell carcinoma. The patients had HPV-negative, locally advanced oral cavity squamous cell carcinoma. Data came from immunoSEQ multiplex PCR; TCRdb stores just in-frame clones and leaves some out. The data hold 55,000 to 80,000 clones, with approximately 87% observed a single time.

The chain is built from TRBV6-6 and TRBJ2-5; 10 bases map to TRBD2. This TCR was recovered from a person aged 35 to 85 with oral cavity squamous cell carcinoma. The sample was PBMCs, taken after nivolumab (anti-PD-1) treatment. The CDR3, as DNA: TGTGCCAGCAGTGGTGTAGCGGGGGGACAAGAGACCCAGTACTTC. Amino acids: CASSGVAGGQETQYF.